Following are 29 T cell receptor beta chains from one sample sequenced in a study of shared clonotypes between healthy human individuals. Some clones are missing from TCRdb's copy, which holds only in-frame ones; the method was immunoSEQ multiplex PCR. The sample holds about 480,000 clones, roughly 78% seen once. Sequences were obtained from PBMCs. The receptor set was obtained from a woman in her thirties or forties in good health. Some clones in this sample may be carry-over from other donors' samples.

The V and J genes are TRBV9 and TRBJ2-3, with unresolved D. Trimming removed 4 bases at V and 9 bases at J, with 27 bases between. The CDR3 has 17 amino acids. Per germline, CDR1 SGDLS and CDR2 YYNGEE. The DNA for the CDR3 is TGTGCCAGCAGCCCGAGCCCTAGTCAGATCAACGCCGGGACGCAGTATTTT. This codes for CASSPSPSQINAGTQYF.

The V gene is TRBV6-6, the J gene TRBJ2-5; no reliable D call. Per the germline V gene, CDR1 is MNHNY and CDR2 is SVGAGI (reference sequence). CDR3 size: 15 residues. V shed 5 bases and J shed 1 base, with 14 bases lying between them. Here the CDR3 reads CASSRKDPTQETQYF. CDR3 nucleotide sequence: TGTGCCAGCAGTCGTAAGGACCCCACCCAAGAGACCCAGTACTTC.

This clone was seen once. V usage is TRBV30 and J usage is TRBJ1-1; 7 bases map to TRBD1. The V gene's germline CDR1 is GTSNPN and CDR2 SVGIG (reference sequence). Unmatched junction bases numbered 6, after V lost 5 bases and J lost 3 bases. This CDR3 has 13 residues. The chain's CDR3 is CAWGHRGDTEAFF. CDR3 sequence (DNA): TGTGCCTGGGGTCACAGGGGCGACACTGAAGCTTTCTTT. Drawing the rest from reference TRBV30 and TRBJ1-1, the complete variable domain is SQTIHQWPATLVQPVGSPLSLECTVEGTSNPNLYWYRQAAGRGLQLLFYSVGIGQISSEVPQNLSASRPQDRQFILSSKKLLLSDSGFYLCAWGHRGDTEAFFGQGTRLTVV.

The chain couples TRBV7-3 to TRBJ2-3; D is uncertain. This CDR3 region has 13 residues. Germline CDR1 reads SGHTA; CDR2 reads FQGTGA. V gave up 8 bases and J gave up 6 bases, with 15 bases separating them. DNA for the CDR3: TGTGCCAGCGCTAGAGAGAGTAGGGATACGCAGTATTTT. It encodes CASARESRDTQYF. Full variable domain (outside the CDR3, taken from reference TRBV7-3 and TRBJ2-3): GAGVSQTPSNKVTEKGKYVELRCDPISGHTALYWYRQSLGQGPEFLIYFQGTGAADDSGLPNDRFFAVRPEGSVSTLKIQRTERGDSAVYLCASARESRDTQYFGPGTRLTVL.

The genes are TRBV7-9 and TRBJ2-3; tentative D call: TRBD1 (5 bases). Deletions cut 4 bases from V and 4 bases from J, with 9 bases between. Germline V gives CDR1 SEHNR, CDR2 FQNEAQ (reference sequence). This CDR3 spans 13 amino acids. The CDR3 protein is CASSSYRSDTQYF. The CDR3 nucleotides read TGTGCCAGCAGCTCATACAGGTCAGATACGCAGTATTTT.

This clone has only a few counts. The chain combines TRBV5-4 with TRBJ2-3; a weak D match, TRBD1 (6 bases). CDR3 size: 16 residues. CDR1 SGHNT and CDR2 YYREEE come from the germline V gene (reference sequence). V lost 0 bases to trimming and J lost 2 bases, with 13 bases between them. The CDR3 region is CASSLVTGRDTDTQYF. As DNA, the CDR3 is TGTGCCAGCAGCTTGGTCACAGGGCGCGACACAGATACGCAGTATTTT.

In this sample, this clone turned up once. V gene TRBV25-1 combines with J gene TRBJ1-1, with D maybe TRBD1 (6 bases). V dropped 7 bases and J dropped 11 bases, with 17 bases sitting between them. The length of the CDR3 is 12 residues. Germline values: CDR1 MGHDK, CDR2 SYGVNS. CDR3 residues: CASTDGGPGAFF. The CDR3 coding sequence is TGTGCCAGCACCGACGGGGGGCCCGGGGCTTTCTTT.

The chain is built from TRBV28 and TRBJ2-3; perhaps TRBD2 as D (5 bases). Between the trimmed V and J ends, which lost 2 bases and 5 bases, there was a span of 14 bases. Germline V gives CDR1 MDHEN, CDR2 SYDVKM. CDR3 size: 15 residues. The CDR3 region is CASSLRTRGIDTQYF. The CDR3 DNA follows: TGTGCCAGCAGTTTAAGGACCCGGGGAATAGATACGCAGTATTTT.

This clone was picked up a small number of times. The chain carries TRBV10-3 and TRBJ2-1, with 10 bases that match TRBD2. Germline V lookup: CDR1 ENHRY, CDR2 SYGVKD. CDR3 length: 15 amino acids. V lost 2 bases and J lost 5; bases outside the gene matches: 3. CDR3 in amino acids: CAISEIGTSDNEQFF. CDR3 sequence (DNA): TGTGCCATCAGTGAGATCGGGACTAGCGACAATGAGCAGTTCTTC.

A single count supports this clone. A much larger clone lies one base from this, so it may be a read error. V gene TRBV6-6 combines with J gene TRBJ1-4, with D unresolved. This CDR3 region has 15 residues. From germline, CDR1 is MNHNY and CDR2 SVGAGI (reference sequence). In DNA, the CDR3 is TGTGCCGGCAGTTCTCACTTAGCGGGGTCTGAAAAACTGTTTTTT. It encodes CAGSSHLAGSEKLFF.

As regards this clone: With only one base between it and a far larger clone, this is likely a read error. The CDR3 sequence is CASSYEGYSNQPRHF. The CDR3 DNA sequence: TGTGCCAGCAGTTACGAGGGCTATAGCAATCAGCCCCGGCATTTT. The chain combines TRBV6-6 with TRBJ1-5, with no clear D. CDR1 is MNHNY and CDR2 is SVGAGI in the germline V gene (reference sequence). The CDR3 loop spans 15 amino acids.

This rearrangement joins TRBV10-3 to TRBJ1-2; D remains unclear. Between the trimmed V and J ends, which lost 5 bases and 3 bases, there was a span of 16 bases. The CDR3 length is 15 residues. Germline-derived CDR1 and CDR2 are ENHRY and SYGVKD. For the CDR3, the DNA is TGTGCCATCAGTCCTCACAGCGACATTTACTATGGCTACACCTTC. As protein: CAISPHSDIYYGYTF.

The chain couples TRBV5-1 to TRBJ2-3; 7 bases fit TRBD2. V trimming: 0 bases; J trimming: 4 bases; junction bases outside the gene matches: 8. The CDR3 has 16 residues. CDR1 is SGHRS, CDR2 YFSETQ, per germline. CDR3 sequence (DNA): TGCGCCAGCAGCTTGGACGTGGGAGGGCCCGCAGATACGCAGTATTTT. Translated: CASSLDVGGPADTQYF.

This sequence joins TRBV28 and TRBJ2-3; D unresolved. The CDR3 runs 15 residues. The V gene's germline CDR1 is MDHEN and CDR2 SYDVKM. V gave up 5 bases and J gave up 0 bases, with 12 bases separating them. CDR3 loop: CASSPRRSSTDTQYF. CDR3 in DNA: TGTGCCAGCAGTCCTCGGCGGTCTAGCACAGATACGCAGTATTTT.

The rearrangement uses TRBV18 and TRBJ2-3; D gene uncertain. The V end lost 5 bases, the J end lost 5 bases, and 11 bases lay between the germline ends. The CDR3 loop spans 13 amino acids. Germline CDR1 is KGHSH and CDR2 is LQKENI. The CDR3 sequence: CASSREDKDTQYF. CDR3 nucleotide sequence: TGTGCCAGCTCAAGGGAAGACAAAGATACGCAGTATTTT.

The CDR3 protein is CSVRTSGTYEQYF. The CDR3 coding sequence is TGCAGCGTTAGGACTAGCGGAACCTACGAGCAGTACTTC. The V gene is TRBV29-1, the J gene TRBJ2-5; 10 bases are shared with TRBD2. Judging by the DNA end, TRBJ2-7 fits better; the J call may be wrong. Germline V lookup: CDR1 SQVTM, CDR2 ANQGSEA. The length of the CDR3 is 13 residues.

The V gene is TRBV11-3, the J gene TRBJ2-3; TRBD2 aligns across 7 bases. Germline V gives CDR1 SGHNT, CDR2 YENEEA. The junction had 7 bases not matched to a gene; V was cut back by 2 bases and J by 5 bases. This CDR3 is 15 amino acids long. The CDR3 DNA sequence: TGTGCCAGCAGCTTAAATGGCGGGAGAGGAGATACGCAGTATTTT. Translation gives CASSLNGGRGDTQYF.

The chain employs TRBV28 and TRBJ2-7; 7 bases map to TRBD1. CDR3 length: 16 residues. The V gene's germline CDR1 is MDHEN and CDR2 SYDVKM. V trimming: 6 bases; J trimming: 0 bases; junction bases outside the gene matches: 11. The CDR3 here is CASSQAGTVSSYEQYF. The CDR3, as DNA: TGTGCCAGCAGCCAAGCCGGGACAGTGAGCTCCTACGAGCAGTACTTC.

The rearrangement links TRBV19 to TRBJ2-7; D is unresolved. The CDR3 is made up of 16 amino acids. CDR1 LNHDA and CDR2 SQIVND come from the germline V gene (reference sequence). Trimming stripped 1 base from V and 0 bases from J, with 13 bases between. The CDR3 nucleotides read TGTGCCAGTAGTATAGGGGGTAGGTGGAGCTCCTACGAGCAGTACTTC. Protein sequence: CASSIGGRWSSYEQYF. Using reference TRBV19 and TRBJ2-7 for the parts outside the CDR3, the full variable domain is DGGITQSPKYLFRKEGQNVTLSCEQNLNHDAMYWYRQDPGQGLRLIYYSQIVNDFQKGDIAEGYSVSREKKESFPLTVTSAQKNPTAFYLCASSIGGRWSSYEQYFGPGTRLTVT.

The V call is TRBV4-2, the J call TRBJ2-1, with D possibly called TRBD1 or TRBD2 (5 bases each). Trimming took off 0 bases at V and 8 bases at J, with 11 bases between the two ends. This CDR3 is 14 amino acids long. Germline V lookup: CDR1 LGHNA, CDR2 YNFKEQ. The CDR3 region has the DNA TGTGCCAGCAGCCAAGATCTGAGGGGCTATGAGCAGTTCTTC. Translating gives CASSQDLRGYEQFF.

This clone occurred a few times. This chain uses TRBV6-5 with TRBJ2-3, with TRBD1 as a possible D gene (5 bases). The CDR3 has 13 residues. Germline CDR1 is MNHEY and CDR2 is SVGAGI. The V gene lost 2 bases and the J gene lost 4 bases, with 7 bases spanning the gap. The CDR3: CASSYVQADTQYF. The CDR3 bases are TGTGCCAGCAGTTACGTACAGGCAGATACGCAGTATTTT.

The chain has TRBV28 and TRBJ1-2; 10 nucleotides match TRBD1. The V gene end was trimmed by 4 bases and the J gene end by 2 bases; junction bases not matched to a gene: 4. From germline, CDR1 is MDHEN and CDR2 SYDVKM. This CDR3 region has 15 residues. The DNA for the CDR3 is TGTGCCAGCAGTTCGAGGACAGGGGGAAACTATGGCTACACCTTC. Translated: CASSSRTGGNYGYTF.

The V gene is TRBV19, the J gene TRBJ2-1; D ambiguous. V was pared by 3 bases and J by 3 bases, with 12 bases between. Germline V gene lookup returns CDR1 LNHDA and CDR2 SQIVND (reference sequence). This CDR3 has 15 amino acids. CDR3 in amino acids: CASSMTGGNYNEQFF. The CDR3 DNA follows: TGTGCCAGTAGTATGACTGGCGGAAACTACAATGAGCAGTTCTTC.

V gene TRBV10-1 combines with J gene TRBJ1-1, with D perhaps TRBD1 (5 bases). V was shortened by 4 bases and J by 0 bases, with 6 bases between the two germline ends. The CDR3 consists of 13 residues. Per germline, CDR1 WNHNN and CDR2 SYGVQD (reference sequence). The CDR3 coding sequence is TGCGCCAGCAGTGCAGGGTTGAACACTGAAGCTTTCTTT. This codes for CASSAGLNTEAFF.

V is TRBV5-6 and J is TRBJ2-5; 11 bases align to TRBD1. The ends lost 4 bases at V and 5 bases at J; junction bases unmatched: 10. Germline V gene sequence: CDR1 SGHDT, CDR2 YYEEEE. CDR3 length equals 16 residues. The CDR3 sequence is CASSLYKGTGGETQYF. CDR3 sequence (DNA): TGTGCCAGCAGCCTCTACAAGGGGACAGGGGGGGAGACCCAGTACTTC.

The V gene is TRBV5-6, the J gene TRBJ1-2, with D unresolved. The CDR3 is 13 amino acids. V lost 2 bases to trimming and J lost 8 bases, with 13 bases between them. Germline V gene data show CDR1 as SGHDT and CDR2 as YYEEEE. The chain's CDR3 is CASSFISLRGYTF. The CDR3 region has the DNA TGTGCCAGCAGCTTCATTTCGCTGAGGGGCTACACCTTC.

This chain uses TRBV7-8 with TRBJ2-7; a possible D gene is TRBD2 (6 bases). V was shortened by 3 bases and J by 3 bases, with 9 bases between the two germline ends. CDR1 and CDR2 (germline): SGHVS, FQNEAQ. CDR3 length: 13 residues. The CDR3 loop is CASSLGLLYEQYF. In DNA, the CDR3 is TGTGCCAGCAGCTTGGGACTTCTCTACGAGCAGTACTTC.

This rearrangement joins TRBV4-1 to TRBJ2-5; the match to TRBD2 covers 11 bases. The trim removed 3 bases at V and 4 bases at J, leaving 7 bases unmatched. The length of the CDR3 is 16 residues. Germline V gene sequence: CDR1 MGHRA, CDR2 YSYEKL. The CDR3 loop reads CASSQPTSGSRETQYF. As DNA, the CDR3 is TGCGCCAGCAGCCAGCCTACTAGCGGGAGTCGAGAGACCCAGTACTTC.

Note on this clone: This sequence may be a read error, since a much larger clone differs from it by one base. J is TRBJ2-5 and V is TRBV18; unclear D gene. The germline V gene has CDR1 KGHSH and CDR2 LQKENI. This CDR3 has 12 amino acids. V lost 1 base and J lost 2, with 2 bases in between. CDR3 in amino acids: CASSPQQETQYF. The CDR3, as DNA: TGTGCCAGCTCACCACAACAAGAGACCCAGTACTTC.